These T cell receptor beta chains were read from a single sample in a study of blood T cell repertoires in COVID-19. Method: immunoSEQ multiplex PCR; TCRdb's copy keeps in-frame clones and lacks some. The sample consists of more than 95,000 clones, 85% to 90% of them appearing once. The sequencing input was peripheral blood. Receptor source: a human donor in a cohort sampled during active COVID-19. The CDR3 runs from the conserved cysteine through the conserved F or W. The D gene is left open where the match is weak. Size tells how often a clone was seen (once, few, many) or the class of an expanded clone, and some rows leave it out.

- | TRBJ1-1 | TRBV5-8 | TRBD1 | 14 | TGTGCCAGCAGCGCGACAGGGGCTGGCACTGAAGCTTTCTTT | CASSATGAGTEAFF
- | TRBJ1-1 | TRBV18 | - | 15 | TGTGCCAGCTCACCGAGGACAGAGACGAACACTGAAGCTTTCTTT | CASSPRTETNTEAFF
- | TRBJ1-1 | TRBV11-2 | - | 18 | TGTGCCAGCACCCCCCCGGTTTGGGAGTCAGCCTTGAACACTGAAGCTTTCTTT | CASTPPVWESALNTEAFF
- | TRBJ2-7 | TRBV7-2 | TRBD2 | 17 | TGTGCCAGCAGCTTAGTCGGACTAGCGGGAGACTCCTACGAGCAGTACTTC | CASSLVGLAGDSYEQYF
- | TRBJ1-2 | TRBV3-1/TRBV3-2 | - | 14 | TGTGCCAGCAGCCAAGGTGTCCCGACGGGTGGCTACACCTTC | CASSQGVPTGGYTF
- | TRBJ2-5 | TRBV11-2 | TRBD2 | 15 | TGTGCCAGCAGCACCCGACTAGCGGGGGAAGAGACCCAGTACTTC | CASSTRLAGEETQYF
- | TRBJ2-7 | TRBV25-1 | - | 14 | TGTGCCAGCAGTGATTGGACAAACTCCTACGAGCAGTACTTC | CASSDWTNSYEQYF
few | TRBJ2-5 | TRBV15 | - | 14 | TGTGCCACCAGCAGAGATTTAGGGGAAGAGACCCAGTACTTC | CATSRDLGEETQYF
- | TRBJ2-2 | TRBV5-4 | TRBD2 | 16 | TGTGCCAGCAGCTTGGCAACTAGCGGGTCCCCGCGGGAGCTGTTTTTT | CASSLATSGSPRELFF
- | TRBJ1-2 | TRBV7-9 | - | 14 | TGTGCCAGCAGCTCTCAGTTGGACACCACGGGCTACACCTTC | CASSSQLDTTGYTF
- | TRBJ2-3 | TRBV21-1 | - | 16 | TGTGCCAGCAGTGGTATTAGACTAGCGAGGCCAGATACGCAGTATTTT | CASSGIRLARPDTQYF
- | TRBJ2-2 | TRBV6-5 | - | 14 | TGTGCCACCGTGGGACACATGAACACCGGGGAGCTGTTTTTT | CATVGHMNTGELFF
- | TRBJ2-7 | TRBV5-8 | - | 15 | TGTGCCAGCATCCCCCGGGTGGTGGTGGCCTACGAGCAGTACTTC | CASIPRVVVAYEQYF
- | TRBJ2-7 | TRBV7-9 | - | 11 | TGTGCCAGCAGCCCCAACCGGGAGCAGTACTTC | CASSPNREQYF
- | TRBJ2-7 | TRBV28 | - | 16 | TGTGCCAGCAGTTTAACCAGCAGGAGGGGCCGGGACGAGCAGTACTTC | CASSLTSRRGRDEQYF
- | TRBJ1-2 | TRBV6-5 | - | 12 | TGTGCCAGTTGTACAGGGCTTCGAGGCTACACCTTC | CASCTGLRGYTF
- | TRBJ1-2 | TRBV3-1/TRBV3-2 | TRBD1 | 14 | TGTGCCAGCAGCCTCCAACAGGGGATCTATGGCTACACCTTC | CASSLQQGIYGYTF
- | TRBJ1-4 | TRBV4-1 | TRBD1 | 13 | TGCGCCAGCAGGCCCGACAGGGATGGAAAACTGTTTTTT | CASRPDRDGKLFF
- | TRBJ2-7 | TRBV18 | TRBD1 | 14 | TGTGCCAGCTCACCACCGGGACAGGGCTACGAGCAGTACTTC | CASSPPGQGYEQYF
few | TRBJ1-1 | TRBV5-1 | - | 15 | TGCGCCAGCAGCTTGCATCAGGTTTCAAGCACTGAAGCTTTCTTT | CASSLHQVSSTEAFF
once | TRBJ2-7 | TRBV18 | - | 13 | TGTGCCAGCTCAAGGGACACCTCCTACGAGCAGTACTTC | CASSRDTSYEQYF
- | TRBJ1-1 | TRBV12-3/TRBV12-4 | - | 13 | TGTGCCAGCAGTTTGGGGCAGCGAGGCATCTCTTTCTTT | CASSLGQRGISFF
- | TRBJ2-1 | TRBV29-1 | TRBD2 | 14 | TGCAGCGTTGATTCGGGAGGGGGGGACAATGAGCAGTTCTTC | CSVDSGGGDNEQFF
- | TRBJ2-5 | TRBV3-1/TRBV3-2 | TRBD2 | 15 | TGTGCCAGCAGCCCGACTAGCGGGAGGCAAGAGACCCAGTACTTC | CASSPTSGRQETQYF
- | TRBJ1-1 | TRBV4-2 | - | 12 | TGTGCCAGCAGCCAAAAAACGAGTGAAGCTTTCTTT | CASSQKTSEAFF
- | TRBJ2-7 | TRBV5-1 | - | 16 | TGCGCCAGCAGCTTGGCCTTCCCAGCGGATCTCTACGAGCAGTACTTC | CASSLAFPADLYEQYF
few | TRBJ1-2 | TRBV5-1 | - | 15 | TGCGCCAGCAGCTTGGGGGACGGGGGAAGCTATGGCTACACCTTC | CASSLGDGGSYGYTF
- | TRBJ2-3 | TRBV4-1 | - | 13 | TGCGCCAGCAGCCAACACCTCCGGGACTTCGAGTATTTT | CASSQHLRDFEYF
- | TRBJ2-2 | TRBV28 | TRBD1 | 14 | TGTGCCAGCAGTTGGACAGGGTGGGCCGGGGAGCTGTTTTTT | CASSWTGWAGELFF
- | TRBJ1-1 | TRBV9 | - | 17 | TGTGCCAGCAGCGTTACTCCAGCTGCGGGGAGAGACACTGAAGCTTTCTTT | CASSVTPAAGRDTEAFF
- | TRBJ1-2 | TRBV28 | - | 18 | TGTGCCACATTACCCTCCCCGGGACATGCCGTCTCCCACTATGGCTACACCTTC | CATLPSPGHAVSHYGYTF
- | TRBJ1-1 | TRBV18 | TRBD1 | 13 | TGTGCCAGCCGACAGGGGAGGGACACTGAAGCTTTCTTT | CASRQGRDTEAFF
- | TRBJ2-7 | TRBV5-1 | TRBD1 | 14 | TGCGCCAGCAGCACCCCGACAGGGGATACCGAGCAGTACTTC | CASSTPTGDTEQYF
- | TRBJ2-3 | TRBV6-2/TRBV6-3 | - | 11 | TGTGCCAGCAGTCAAGGGGGTACGCAGTATTTT | CASSQGGTQYF
- | TRBJ2-7 | TRBV20-1 | TRBD2 | 14 | TGCAGTGCTAGTAGGACTAGCGGGTTCTACGAGCAGTACTTC | CSASRTSGFYEQYF
- | TRBJ1-6 | TRBV19 | TRBD1 | 18 | TGTGCCAGTACCAGGGGGCCAAACCAGAGCTCCTATAATTCACCCCTCCACTTT | CASTRGPNQSSYNSPLHF
- | TRBJ1-6 | TRBV6-5 | TRBD1 | 15 | TGTGCCAGCAGCCTTTCACAGGGGGCTAATTCACCCCTCCACTTT | CASSLSQGANSPLHF
- | TRBJ1-3 | TRBV3-1/TRBV3-2 | - | 13 | TGTGCCAGCAGCCTAGGACAAGGAAACACCATATATTTT | CASSLGQGNTIYF
- | TRBJ2-7 | TRBV27 | TRBD2 | 15 | TGTGCCAGCAGCTCCTCGGGGGGGCAGGACTACGAGCAGTACTTC | CASSSSGGQDYEQYF
- | TRBJ1-5 | TRBV5-6 | TRBD1 | 17 | TGTGCCAGCAGCTTGGGAGCAGGGGGTGGGAGCAATCAGCCCCAGCATTTT | CASSLGAGGGSNQPQHF
- | TRBJ1-2 | TRBV6-5 | - | 14 | TGTGCCAGCAGTATGGCGGGGGGCGGCTATGGCTACACCTTC | CASSMAGGGYGYTF
- | TRBJ2-1 | TRBV7-9 | - | 15 | TGTGCCAGCAGCCCGCGGAGTAGCTCCTACAATGAGCAGTTCTTC | CASSPRSSSYNEQFF
- | TRBJ2-7 | TRBV11-2 | TRBD2 | 15 | TGTGCCAGCAGCACCCGACTAGCGTCAAACTACGAGCAGTACTTC | CASSTRLASNYEQYF
- | TRBJ2-3 | TRBV7-9 | - | 15 | TGTGCCAGCAGCTTAGGGGGCCCTGGCAGGGATACGCAGTATTTT | CASSLGGPGRDTQYF
- | TRBJ2-7 | TRBV14 | TRBD1 | 15 | TGTGCCAGCAGCCCCTTACGGGACAGGTCCTACGAGCAGTACTTC | CASSPLRDRSYEQYF
- | TRBJ2-2 | TRBV5-1 | - | 16 | TGCGCCAGCAGCTTGGTCCCGGGGGCGAACACCGGGGAGCTGTTTTTT | CASSLVPGANTGELFF
- | TRBJ1-4 | TRBV7-2 | - | 15 | TGTGCCAGCAGCTCGGCCCGGGGGGCGGGGGGAAAACTGTTTTTT | CASSSARGAGGKLFF
- | TRBJ2-7 | TRBV28 | - | 15 | TGTGCCAGCAGTTTGGGCTCAGAATGGGCCTACGAGCAGTACTTC | CASSLGSEWAYEQYF
- | TRBJ1-5 | TRBV28 | TRBD1 | 16 | TGTGCCAGCAGTCCACTGGGGACAGGTTCACCGACGTTCCAGCATTTT | CASSPLGTGSPTFQHF
- | TRBJ2-1 | TRBV5-8 | - | 14 | TGTGCCAGCAGCTTGACAGGGATCAACAATGAGCAGTTCTTC | CASSLTGINNEQFF
- | TRBJ2-5 | TRBV3-1/TRBV3-2 | - | 14 | TGTGCCAGCAGCCAAGACCACGGGTATCGGACCCAGTACTTC | CASSQDHGYRTQYF
once | TRBJ1-1 | TRBV28 | - | 14 | TGTGCCAGCAGTTTACCCGGGACATACTCTGAAGCTTTCTTT | CASSLPGTYSEAFF
- | TRBJ2-1 | TRBV3-1/TRBV3-2 | - | 15 | TGTGCCAGCAGCCAAGATCCTAGCCTCTACAATGAGCAGTTCTTC | CASSQDPSLYNEQFF
once | TRBJ2-1 | TRBV12-5 | - | 14 | TGTGCTAGTGGTTTGCCCGACTTACAGGGTGAGCAGTTCTTC | CASGLPDLQGEQFF
- | TRBJ1-5 | TRBV27 | TRBD1 | 15 | TGTGCCAGCAAGCCACAGGGGGCGTTGGCTCAGCCCCAGCATTTT | CASKPQGALAQPQHF